The 8 T cell receptor beta chains below all came from one sample that was sequenced in a study of post-analysis software for immune sequencing data. These receptors have no identified antigens. Unique-molecular-identifier-tagged TCR beta cDNA libraries were used. TCRdb used MiXCR to reprocess the PCR reads, holding one entry per CDR3 protein. This table holds 700,000 to 800,000 distinct CDR3 sequences, 25% to 30% found once. Findings of the study overall: Compared with controls, patients had more of about 5 TRBV segments, including TRBV5-6, TRBV5-1 and TRBV20-1.

Sample: blood. These receptors all stem from a girl aged 10 to 17 with multiple sclerosis.

Remarks on this clonotype: A much larger clonotype is one base distant, so this may be a read error. The genes are TRBV28 and TRBJ2-7, with D possibly matching TRBD1 (6 bases). Germline CDR1 is MDHEN and CDR2 is SYDVKM. The CDR3 has 12 amino acids. CDR3: CASSSQGNERYF. The CDR3 region has the DNA TGTGCCAGCAGTTCACAGGGCAACGAGCGGTACTTC.

This clonotype was seen only a few times. An end of the junction differs from the germline gene, which may be a read error. For the CDR3, the DNA is TGTGCCACCAGCAGGACCGGGGAGCGGTTTTTT. Residues: CATSRTGERFF. The rearrangement joins TRBV15 to TRBJ2-2, with a tentative D call TRBD2 (5 bases). Germline-derived CDR1 and CDR2 are LNHNV and YYDKDF (reference sequence). This CDR3 comprises 11 residues.

V usage is TRBV20-1 and J usage is TRBJ2-7; D perhaps matches TRBD2 (7 bases). V was cut by 0 bases and J by 6 bases, with 24 bases left in between. There are 17 residues in the CDR3. Germline assignment: CDR1 DFQATT and CDR2 SNEGSKA (reference sequence). The CDR3, as DNA: TGCAGTGCTAGAGATCCATGGATAAGGGGGAGGGCATCCGAGCAGTACTTC. Amino acid sequence: CSARDPWIRGRASEQYF.

The chain has TRBV7-9 and TRBJ2-1, with D perhaps being TRBD1 or TRBD2 (5 bases each). Germline V lookup: CDR1 SEHNR, CDR2 FQNEAQ (reference sequence). V gave up 4 bases and J gave up 12 bases, with 22 bases separating them. The length of the CDR3 is 15 residues. The CDR3, as DNA: TGTGCCAGCAGCTCTACTAGGGGCCCTGATATCGGGCAGTTCTTC. Protein sequence: CASSSTRGPDIGQFF.

This clonotype came up a few times. V usage is TRBV28 and J usage is TRBJ2-5; TRBD2 aligns across 14 bases. The CDR3 is made up of 14 amino acids. Germline CDR1 MDHEN, CDR2 SYDVKM. V lost 8 bases and J lost 3; bases outside the gene matches: 2. This CDR3 is CASGLAGGKETQYF. In nucleotides, the CDR3 is TGTGCCAGCGGACTAGCGGGAGGAAAAGAGACCCAGTACTTC.

The J gene is TRBJ2-7, the V gene TRBV28; D unresolved. Trimming pared 8 bases from V and 1 base from J, leaving 6 bases between. The CDR3 covers 11 residues. Germline CDR1 reads MDHEN; CDR2 reads SYDVKM. CDR3 residues: CASAGSYEQYF. The CDR3 DNA is TGTGCCAGCGCAGGATCCTACGAGCAGTACTTC.

This rearrangement joins TRBV20-1 to TRBJ2-1; D is tentatively TRBD1 or TRBD2 (5 bases each). The CDR3 runs 15 residues. Looked up from germline, CDR1 is DFQATT and CDR2 is SNEGSKA (reference sequence). CDR3 nucleotide sequence: TGCAGCGTTGGGGGACGCCCTTTCTCCTACAATGAGCAGTTCTTC. This gives the protein CSVGGRPFSYNEQFF.

The J gene is TRBJ1-1, the V gene TRBV3-1; no reliable D call. Trimming cost V 3 bases and J 3 bases, with 8 bases left between them. CDR3 length: 13 residues. CDR1 LGHDT and CDR2 YNNKEL come from the germline V gene (reference sequence). As DNA, the CDR3 is TGTGCCAGCAGCCATAGAAGGGACACTGAAGCTTTCTTT. Its protein is CASSHRRDTEAFF.